This record concerns one T cell receptor (beta chain) sequence. This specimen comes from a study of regulatory T cells in long-lasting Graves disease. Documented time point: newly diagnosed GD, antithyroid drugs for less than 3 months. PBMCs were the source of the RNA used for TCR sequencing. Patients were from an endocrinology department in Xi'an, China. The CDR3 is 15 amino acids. V was clipped by 2 bases and J by 7 bases, with 14 bases between them. iRepertoire HTBI primers and Arm-PCR of CDR3 regions built TCR beta libraries. A single record per CDR3 protein comes from TCRdb applying MiXCR to the multiplex PCR reads. The sample has about 440,000 distinct CDR3 sequences, 15% seen once. These data were also filed under a second study, of T cells in Graves' hyperthyroidism and ophthalmopathy. That work adds: Within blood appeared most thyroid clonotypes that had expanded above 0.001. Model predictions of ophthalmopathy came a median around 6.5 months before onset.

The specimen was peripheral blood mononuclear cells (PBMCs), collected at new diagnosis, from a patient treated with antithyroid drugs. The sequence derives from a woman under 40 with Graves disease. This chain links TRBV12-3 or TRBV12-4 with TRBJ2-2, with D perhaps matching TRBD1 or TRBD2 (5 bases each). CDR3: CASSLRDGRHGELFF. The CDR3, as DNA: TGTGCCAGCAGTTTACGGGACGGACGGCACGGGGAGCTGTTTTTT.